By its share, the clone carrying this TCR beta chain is large. The data derive from a study of T cell repertoires in aging, cancer and after chemotherapy. Germline CDR1 SGHKS, CDR2 YYEKEE (reference sequence). The J segment lost 2 bases and the V segment lost 2 bases, leaving 12 bases of the junction unmatched. The CDR3 sequence is 17 residues long. The template was genomic DNA from peripheral blood, not RNA. Multiplex touch-down PCR with TRB-A/B primers amplified rearranged V-D-J TRB sequences. Using its own MiXCR run on the multiplex PCR reads, TCRdb lists one record per CDR3 protein. The sample carries several hundred distinct CDR3 sequences, about a fifth recorded once.

The chain combines TRBV5-5 with TRBJ2-5; 7 bases agree with TRBD2. The sample consisted of blood. The receptor comes from a human donor with a blood cancer. CDR3 nucleotides: TGTGCCAGCAGCTTAAGCTCAAGCGGGATAGGGCAAGAGACCCAGTACTTC. Protein: CASSLSSSGIGQETQYF. Variable domain in full (rest from reference TRBV5-5 and TRBJ2-5): DAGVTQSPTHLIKTRGQQVTLRCSPISGHKSVSWYQQVLGQGPQFIFQYYEKEERGRGNFPDRFSARQFPNYSSELNVNALLLGDSALYLCASSLSSSGIGQETQYFGPGTRLLVL.